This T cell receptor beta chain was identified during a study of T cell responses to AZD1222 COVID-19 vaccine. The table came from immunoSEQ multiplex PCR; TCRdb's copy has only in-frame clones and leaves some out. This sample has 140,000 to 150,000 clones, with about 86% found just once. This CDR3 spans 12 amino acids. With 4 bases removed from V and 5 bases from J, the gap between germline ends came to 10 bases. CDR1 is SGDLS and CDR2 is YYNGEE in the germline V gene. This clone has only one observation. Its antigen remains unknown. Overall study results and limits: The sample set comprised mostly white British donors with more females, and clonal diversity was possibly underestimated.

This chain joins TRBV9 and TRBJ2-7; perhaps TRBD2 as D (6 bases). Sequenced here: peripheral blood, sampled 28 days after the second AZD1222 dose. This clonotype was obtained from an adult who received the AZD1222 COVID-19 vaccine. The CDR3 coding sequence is TGTGCCAGCAGCCCCTGGGGGGACGAGCAGTACTTC. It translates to CASSPWGDEQYF.